The 32 T cell receptor beta chains in this list originate from one sample, sequenced in a study of control samples from healthy donors and cancer patients. Libraries were prepared by immunoSEQ multiplex PCR; TCRdb keeps only in-frame clonotypes and omits some of them. The table lists tens of thousands of clones, 90% to 95% of them singletons. The sequenced material came from blood. These receptors all come from a man aged 25-45 years in good health.

The V gene is TRBV19, the J gene TRBJ2-1, with D perhaps matching TRBD2 (6 bases). Germline loops: CDR1 LNHDA, CDR2 SQIVND (reference sequence). V was trimmed by 6 bases and J by 7 bases, leaving 22 bases between them. The CDR3 length is 16 residues. The DNA for the CDR3 is TGTGCCAGTAGGCTAAGGACGCGGGGCGAGAGAAATGAGCAGTTCTTC. Translating it yields CASRLRTRGERNEQFF.

This rearrangement joins TRBV7-6 to TRBJ2-2; TRBD2 agrees at 9 bases. This CDR3 comprises 16 residues. Germline lookup yields CDR1 SGHVS and CDR2 FNYEAQ. The V segment lost 2 bases and the J segment 9 bases; nucleotides outside the gene matches: 10. CDR3 sequence reads: CASSLLASGDARELFF. CDR3 nucleotides: TGTGCCAGCAGCTTACTGGCTAGCGGGGACGCCCGGGAGCTGTTTTTT.

The chain joins TRBV9 to TRBJ2-1; TRBD1 might be the D (5 bases). Trimming shortened V by 0 bases and J by 2 bases, and 9 bases separated the two germline ends. The length of the CDR3 is 15 residues. Germline CDR1 and CDR2: SGDLS and YYNGEE. The CDR3 DNA sequence: TGTGCCAGCAGCGTAGACCGGACACCCTACAATGAGCAGTTCTTC. It specifies CASSVDRTPYNEQFF. Drawing the rest from reference TRBV9 and TRBJ2-1, the complete variable domain is DSGVTQTPKHLITATGQRVTLRCSPRSGDLSVYWYQQSLDQGLQFLIQYYNGEERAKGNILERFSAQQFPDLHSELNLSSLELGDSALYFCASSVDRTPYNEQFFGPGTRLTVL.

The V gene is TRBV2, the J gene TRBJ2-1; 12 nucleotides align to TRBD2. CDR3 size: 13 residues. The trim removed 10 bases at V and 4 bases at J, leaving 2 bases unmatched. Germline values: CDR1 SNHLY, CDR2 FYNNEI. The DNA for the CDR3 is TGTGCCAACGGACTAGCGGGGTACAATGAGCAGTTCTTC. Translation: CANGLAGYNEQFF.

V and J are TRBV19 and TRBJ1-5; TRBD1 matches 8 bases. V lost 7 bases to trimming and J lost 4 bases; unmatched junction nucleotides: 6. Germline CDR1 is LNHDA and CDR2 is SQIVND (reference sequence). The CDR3 length is 14 residues. CDR3 sequence: CASTDRVANQPQHF. The DNA of the CDR3 is TGTGCCAGTACGGACAGGGTTGCAAATCAGCCCCAGCATTTT.

The V call is TRBV3-1 (or the pseudogene TRBV3-2), the J call TRBJ1-5; 9 bases are a match to TRBD1. Unmatched junction bases numbered 1, after V lost 2 bases and J lost 2 bases. The CDR3 is 15 amino acids. CDR1 LGHDT and CDR2 YNNKEL come from the germline V gene (reference sequence). Here the CDR3 DNA reads TGTGCCAGCAGCCAAACAGGGGGCGGCAATCAGCCCCAGCATTTT. Its protein is CASSQTGGGNQPQHF.

This chain joins TRBV19 and TRBJ1-4; a possible D gene is TRBD1 (5 bases). The CDR3 has 13 amino acids. Between the trimmed V and J ends, which lost 6 bases and 2 bases, there was a span of 7 bases. The germline gives CDR1 LNHDA, CDR2 SQIVND (reference sequence). CDR3 protein: CASSGGTNEKLFF. DNA for the CDR3: TGTGCCAGTAGCGGGGGGACTAATGAAAAACTGTTTTTT.

This CDR3 reads CASSTLAGGPNTGELFF. In DNA form, the CDR3 reads TGTGCCAGCAGCACCCTAGCGGGAGGGCCAAACACCGGGGAGCTGTTTTTT. J is TRBJ2-2 and V is TRBV9; TRBD2 matches 12 bases. The CDR3 covers 17 residues. Per the germline V gene, CDR1 is SGDLS and CDR2 is YYNGEE. V dropped 4 bases and J dropped 2; count of bases not matched to a gene: 6.

V usage is TRBV19 and J usage is TRBJ2-4; 8 nucleotides match TRBD2. CDR3 length equals 16 residues. Trimming took 2 bases from V and 1 from J; bases not matched to a gene: 4. Germline-derived CDR1 and CDR2 are LNHDA and SQIVND (reference sequence). This chain's CDR3 is CASSIRGGLAKNIQYF. The DNA for the CDR3 is TGTGCCAGTAGTATACGGGGGGGCCTGGCCAAAAACATTCAGTACTTC.

The V gene is TRBV30, the J gene TRBJ1-4; D is ambiguous. Per the germline V gene, CDR1 is GTSNPN and CDR2 is SVGIG (reference sequence). The CDR3 loop spans 13 amino acids. Trimming pared 0 bases from V and 5 bases from J, leaving 7 bases between. The DNA of the CDR3 is TGTGCCTGGAGTGTACTCAAGAATGAAAAACTGTTTTTT. It encodes CAWSVLKNEKLFF.

The chain uses TRBV6-2 or TRBV6-3 and TRBJ2-2; D is unclear. This CDR3 has 13 amino acids. The V gene's germline CDR1 is MNHEY and CDR2 SVGEGT. The V end was cut by 2 bases, the J end by 3 bases, with 4 bases between. CDR3 DNA sequence: TGTGCCAGCAGTTACATGGACACCGGGGAGCTGTTTTTT. Translating gives CASSYMDTGELFF.

V gene TRBV29-1 combines with J gene TRBJ1-6, with unresolved D. Germline V gives CDR1 SQVTM, CDR2 ANQGSEA. The CDR3 covers 16 residues. Trimming shortened V by 1 base and J by 4 bases, and 14 bases separated the two germline ends. The CDR3 spells CSVEGSGRVYNSPLHF. Written as DNA, the CDR3 is TGCAGCGTTGAAGGTAGTGGGCGGGTTTATAATTCACCCCTCCACTTT.

The J gene is TRBJ2-5, the V gene TRBV6-5; 9 positions match TRBD2. J was trimmed by 3 bases and V by 4 bases; bases with no gene match: 9. CDR3 length: 16 residues. Germline-derived CDR1 and CDR2 are MNHEY and SVGAGI. Written as DNA, the CDR3 is TGTGCCAGCAGTTCCCGCGGGAGGGGGTATAAAGAGACCCAGTACTTC. It encodes CASSSRGRGYKETQYF.

J is TRBJ1-1 and V is TRBV7-9; possibly TRBD1 for D (6 bases). This CDR3 contains 16 residues. Per the germline V gene, CDR1 is SEHNR and CDR2 is FQNEAQ (reference sequence). The germline V and J ends were trimmed by 5 bases and 0 bases, with 16 bases remaining between them. CDR3 nucleotide sequence: TGTGCCAGCAGCGACCTCGCCCAGGGGATGAACACTGAAGCTTTCTTT. Residues: CASSDLAQGMNTEAFF.

V and J are TRBV6-5 and TRBJ2-7, with 9 bases matching TRBD2. The CDR3 extends over 14 amino acids. Germline CDR1 and CDR2: MNHEY and SVGAGI. With V trimmed by 4 bases and J by 0 bases, 1 base remained unmatched. The CDR3 DNA reads as TGTGCCAGCAGTTTAGCGGGAGACTCCTACGAGCAGTACTTC. It encodes CASSLAGDSYEQYF.

The chain recombines TRBV10-3 with TRBJ2-7, with D perhaps given as TRBD1 or TRBD2 (5 bases each). CDR3 length equals 16 residues. From germline, CDR1 is ENHRY and CDR2 SYGVKD. Trimming took 2 bases from V and 5 from J, leaving 19 bases between them. CDR3 nucleotide sequence: TGTGCCATCAGTGAGGTGGGGGAGACGCTCGCCGACGAGCAGTACTTC. Translation gives CAISEVGETLADEQYF.

The chain combines TRBV19 with TRBJ1-5, with 10 bases identical to TRBD1. The germline V gene has CDR1 LNHDA and CDR2 SQIVND (reference sequence). V shed 7 bases, J shed 5 bases, and the junction held 11 bases outside the gene matches. The CDR3 runs to 16 residues. The CDR3 loop reads CASTKQTGGDDQPQHF. The CDR3 nucleotides are TGTGCCAGTACCAAACAGACAGGGGGCGACGATCAGCCCCAGCATTTT. The full variable domain, completed using reference TRBV19 and TRBJ1-5, is DGGITQSPKYLFRKEGQNVTLSCEQNLNHDAMYWYRQDPGQGLRLIYYSQIVNDFQKGDIAEGYSVSREKKESFPLTVTSAQKNPTAFYLCASTKQTGGDDQPQHFGDGTRLSIL.

The rearrangement joins TRBV19 to TRBJ2-7; a weak D match, TRBD1 (6 bases). The V end lost 4 bases, the J end lost 2 bases, and 15 bases lay between the germline ends. CDR1 is LNHDA, CDR2 SQIVND, per germline (reference sequence). This CDR3 is 15 amino acids long. The chain's CDR3 is CASSTSGVGAYEQYF. CDR3 DNA: TGTGCCAGTAGTACATCAGGGGTAGGGGCCTACGAGCAGTACTTC.

The chain combines TRBV3-1 (or the pseudogene TRBV3-2) with TRBJ1-1; 7 nucleotides match TRBD1. This CDR3 comprises 16 residues. The germline V gene encodes CDR1 LGHDT and CDR2 YNNKEL (reference sequence). The ends lost 1 base at V and 1 base at J; junction bases unmatched: 6. The CDR3 sequence: CASSQGDSPTNTEAFF. CDR3 coding DNA: TGTGCCAGCAGCCAAGGGGACAGCCCCACGAACACTGAAGCTTTCTTT.

A single count supports this clone. The chain links TRBV11-2 to TRBJ2-3, with 12 bases fitting TRBD2. Germline values: CDR1 SGHAT, CDR2 FQNNGV. After removal of 4 bases from V and 2 bases from J, the junction contained 10 bases not matched to a gene. This CDR3 region has 18 residues. The CDR3: CASSSLPGLAGPTDTQYF. DNA for the CDR3: TGTGCCAGCAGCTCCCTCCCCGGACTAGCGGGGCCCACAGATACGCAGTATTTT.

The CDR3 nucleotides read TGTGCCAGCAGTGAAATGCCACAAGAGACCCAGTACTTC. Translated, it gives CASSEMPQETQYF. The chain combines TRBV2 with TRBJ2-5; D remains ambiguous. CDR3 length: 13 residues. Germline lookup yields CDR1 SNHLY and CDR2 FYNNEI. V lost 2 bases, J lost 2 bases, and 6 bases lay in between.

This clone has just one count. V is TRBV11-2 and J is TRBJ1-3, with 7 bases that match TRBD1. J gave up 6 bases and V 3 bases, and 11 bases lay outside the gene matches. Germline V gives CDR1 SGHAT, CDR2 FQNNGV. The CDR3 has 16 residues. CDR3 loop: CASSFLRTGGPNTIYF. The CDR3 region has the DNA TGTGCCAGCAGCTTCCTCCGGACAGGTGGCCCAAACACCATATATTTT.

The V gene is TRBV6-5, the J gene TRBJ1-6; D uncertain. CDR3 size: 13 residues. V lost 5 bases and J lost 8, with 10 bases in between. The V gene's germline CDR1 is MNHEY and CDR2 SVGAGI. This CDR3 is CASSQTRDSPLHF. For the CDR3, the DNA is TGTGCCAGCAGTCAAACGAGGGATTCACCCCTCCACTTT.

CDR3 in amino acids: CASSTTRTGAQYF. In nucleotides, the CDR3 is TGTGCCAGCAGCACGACACGGACGGGGGCCCAGTACTTC. The chain carries TRBV5-6 and TRBJ2-5; tentative D call: TRBD2 (6 bases). The V gene's germline CDR1 is SGHDT and CDR2 YYEEEE. CDR3 length: 13 residues. V was trimmed by 4 bases and J by 9 bases, leaving 16 bases between them.

The chain uses TRBV2 and TRBJ1-5; D is unclear. Per the germline V gene, CDR1 is SNHLY and CDR2 is FYNNEI. The CDR3 loop spans 13 amino acids. Deletions cut 7 bases from V and 4 bases from J, with 11 bases between. The CDR3 sequence is CASKRSENQPQHF. The CDR3 bases are TGTGCCAGCAAGCGGTCGGAAAATCAGCCCCAGCATTTT.

The chain joins TRBV7-8 to TRBJ2-1; D could derive from TRBD1 or TRBD2 (5 bases each). Looked up from germline, CDR1 is SGHVS and CDR2 is FQNEAQ. The CDR3 totals 16 residues. Deletions cut 1 base from V and 9 bases from J, with 19 bases between. The CDR3 protein is CASSLERGDHLGEQFF. The CDR3 coding sequence is TGTGCCAGCAGCTTAGAGAGGGGAGATCATCTTGGTGAGCAGTTCTTC.

V and J are TRBV6-5 and TRBJ1-3; D is possibly TRBD1 (5 bases). Trimming took 2 bases from V and 3 from J, leaving 11 bases between them. The germline gives CDR1 MNHEY, CDR2 SVGAGI. The CDR3 is 15 amino acids. In DNA form, the CDR3 reads TGTGCCAGCAGTTACACTCGAGGGGTTGGAAACACCATATATTTT. Translating gives CASSYTRGVGNTIYF.

CDR3 sequence (DNA): TGTGCCACGCAGGGGAACACCGGGGAGCTGTTTTTT. The encoded protein is CATQGNTGELFF. This chain links TRBV28 with TRBJ2-2, with D maybe TRBD1 (5 bases). V shed 10 bases and J shed 1 base, with 7 bases lying between them. The CDR3 runs to 12 residues. Germline CDR1 reads MDHEN; CDR2 reads SYDVKM.

J is TRBJ1-5 and V is TRBV6-5; D perhaps matches TRBD1 (6 bases). With 6 bases removed from V and 1 base from J, the gap between germline ends came to 10 bases. This CDR3 is built from 14 residues. Germline CDR1 is MNHEY and CDR2 is SVGAGI. This chain's CDR3 is CASRSTGSNQPQHF. The CDR3 nucleotides are TGTGCCAGCAGATCCACAGGGAGCAATCAGCCCCAGCATTTT.

The chain is built from TRBV28 and TRBJ2-1; 8 positions match TRBD2. This CDR3 has 15 residues. The V segment lost 5 bases and the J segment 4 bases; nucleotides outside the gene matches: 7. Per germline, CDR1 MDHEN and CDR2 SYDVKM. CDR3 sequence: CASSPFSGDYNEQFF. The CDR3 DNA reads as TGTGCCAGCAGTCCCTTTAGCGGGGATTACAATGAGCAGTTCTTC.

The rearrangement uses TRBV7-8 and TRBJ2-7; TRBD2 agrees at 11 bases. Germline loops: CDR1 SGHVS, CDR2 FQNEAQ. The CDR3 spans 14 residues. The trim removed 5 bases at V and 2 bases at J, leaving 2 bases unmatched. The CDR3 region is CASSKTSGTYEQYF. The CDR3 nucleotides are TGTGCCAGCAGCAAGACTAGCGGGACCTACGAGCAGTACTTC.

The J gene is TRBJ1-1, the V gene TRBV19; D ambiguous. The CDR3 is made up of 13 amino acids. Per the germline V gene, CDR1 is LNHDA and CDR2 is SQIVND (reference sequence). V was shortened by 5 bases and J by 0 bases, with 7 bases between the two germline ends. The CDR3 DNA reads TGTGCCAGTAGTCTAACATTGAACACTGAAGCTTTCTTT. Protein: CASSLTLNTEAFF. Filled out from reference TRBV19 and TRBJ1-1, the complete variable domain reads DGGITQSPKYLFRKEGQNVTLSCEQNLNHDAMYWYRQDPGQGLRLIYYSQIVNDFQKGDIAEGYSVSREKKESFPLTVTSAQKNPTAFYLCASSLTLNTEAFFGQGTRLTVV.